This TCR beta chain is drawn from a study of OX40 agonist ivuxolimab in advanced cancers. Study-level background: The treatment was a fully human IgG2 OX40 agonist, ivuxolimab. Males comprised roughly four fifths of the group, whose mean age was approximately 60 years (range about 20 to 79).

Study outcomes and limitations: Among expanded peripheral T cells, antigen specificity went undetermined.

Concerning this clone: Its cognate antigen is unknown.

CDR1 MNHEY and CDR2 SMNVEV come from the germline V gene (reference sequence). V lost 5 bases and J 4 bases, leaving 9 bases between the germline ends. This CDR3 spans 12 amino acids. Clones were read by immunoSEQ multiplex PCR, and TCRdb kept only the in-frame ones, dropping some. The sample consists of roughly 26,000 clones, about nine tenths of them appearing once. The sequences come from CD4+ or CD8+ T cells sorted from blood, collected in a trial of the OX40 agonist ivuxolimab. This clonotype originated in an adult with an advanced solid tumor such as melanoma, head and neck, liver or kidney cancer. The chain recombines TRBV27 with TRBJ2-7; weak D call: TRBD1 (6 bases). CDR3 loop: CASSTGTYEQYF. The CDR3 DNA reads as TGTGCCAGCAGTACAGGGACATACGAGCAGTACTTC.